Sequencing of this T cell receptor (beta chain) was carried out in a study of cytomegalovirus exposure and HLA in healthy donors. Overall study results and limits: According to reports, the classifier identified cytomegalovirus status with high specificity and sensitivity. Listed as cytomegalovirus-associated were 164 TCR beta chains. The majority of TCR sequences were rare, yet some public TCRs appeared in many donors.

Only in-frame clones appear in the TCRdb table, and some are missing; sequencing was by immunoSEQ multiplex PCR. The repertoire holds some 110,000 clones, with more than 70% as singletons. A word on this clone: Its antigen is not known.

CDR3 length: 15 residues. Germline V gives CDR1 SGHNT, CDR2 YENEEA. Losses at the gene ends were 5 bases for V and 0 bases for J; bases not matched to a gene: 6. The receptor comes from a man aged 18 to 30 in good health and CMV-seronegative. The J gene is TRBJ1-2, the V gene TRBV11-3; 7 positions match TRBD1. Sequenced input: PBMCs. DNA of the CDR3: TGTGCCAGCAGCCCGGACAGGCCTCCTAACTATGGCTACACCTTC. It yields the protein CASSPDRPPNYGYTF.